This passage covers 27 T cell receptor beta chains from one sample sequenced in a study of Ad26.COV2.S vaccination and SARS-CoV-2 variants. Assay used: immunoSEQ multiplex PCR; TCRdb lists only in-frame clones, some missing. Seen here are roughly 450,000 clones, around 90% observed once, and the top ten hold 9% to 15%. As to treatment: 15 to 20 received Ad26.COV2.S at low or high dose, single or two shots; roughly 5 received placebo; per-sample allocation not given. Repertoires come from day 63 after the first vaccine or placebo injection. Sequences were derived from peripheral blood, sampled in a trial of Ad26.COV2.S vaccine versus placebo. The receptors shown here come from a person aged 18-65 years who received the Ad26.COV2.S COVID-19 vaccine or a placebo.

This clone showed up just a few times. The J gene is TRBJ1-5, the V gene TRBV6-2 or TRBV6-3, with 12 bases lining up with TRBD1. V was clipped by 2 bases and J by 1 base; unmatched bases: 6. The CDR3 contains 18 residues. CDR1 and CDR2 (germline): MNHEY, SVGEGT. CDR3 protein: CASSYTGTGGRSNQPQHF. In nucleotides, the CDR3 is TGTGCCAGCAGTTACACCGGGACAGGGGGCCGAAGCAATCAGCCCCAGCATTTT.

V gene TRBV27 combines with J gene TRBJ2-5, with D perhaps matching TRBD1 (6 bases). Germline CDR1 MNHEY, CDR2 SMNVEV (reference sequence). V lost 6 bases and J 2 bases, leaving 16 bases between the germline ends. CDR3 length: 15 residues. The CDR3 nucleotides are TGTGCCAGCAGCCTTATTGGACAGCCTCAAGAGACCCAGTACTTC. It encodes CASSLIGQPQETQYF.

The chain is built from TRBV19 and TRBJ1-2; D may be TRBD1 (5 bases). Germline V gives CDR1 LNHDA, CDR2 SQIVND (reference sequence). Trimming stripped 5 bases from V and 13 bases from J, with 17 bases between. This CDR3 spans 12 amino acids. The CDR3 sequence: CASSPGTELATF. CDR3 bases: TGTGCCAGTAGTCCGGGGACGGAGCTTGCCACCTTC.

The rearrangement joins TRBV5-5 to TRBJ2-5; possibly TRBD1 for D (6 bases). Trimming cost V 4 bases and J 5 bases, with 15 bases left between them. The germline V gene has CDR1 SGHKS and CDR2 YYEKEE (reference sequence). The CDR3 length is 14 residues. The CDR3 sequence is CASSRDPRGETQYF. CDR3 bases: TGTGCCAGCAGCCGGGACCCAAGGGGGGAGACCCAGTACTTC.

CDR3 DNA: TGTGCCAGTAGTATAACACCTAACTCCTACGAGCAGTACTTC. Amino acid sequence: CASSITPNSYEQYF. The chain joins TRBV19 to TRBJ2-7; D call uncertain. CDR1 and CDR2 from the germline V gene are LNHDA and SQIVND (reference sequence). V was clipped by 2 bases and J by 0 bases, with 8 bases between them. The length of the CDR3 is 14 residues.

The chain carries TRBV19 and TRBJ1-5; no clear D gene. This CDR3 region has 13 residues. In germline, CDR1 is LNHDA, CDR2 SQIVND (reference sequence). Trimming removed 6 bases at V and 5 bases at J, with 11 bases between. The CDR3 reads CASRKRADQPQHF. CDR3 DNA: TGTGCCAGTAGAAAAAGGGCAGATCAGCCCCAGCATTTT.

V usage is TRBV4-1 and J usage is TRBJ1-6, with D unclear. The CDR3 extends over 14 amino acids. Germline V CDR1 and CDR2: MGHRA, YSYEKL. V lost 5 bases to trimming and J lost 0 bases, with 5 bases between them. The CDR3 coding sequence is TGCGCCAGCAGCTCAAGCTCCTATAATTCACCCCTCCACTTT. It translates to CASSSSSYNSPLHF.

The chain has TRBV29-1 and TRBJ1-2, with 8 bases aligning to TRBD1. This CDR3 is 14 amino acids long. Trimming at V came to 7 bases and at J to 6 bases, leaving 13 bases not matched to a gene. Germline V gives CDR1 SQVTM, CDR2 ANQGSEA. The CDR3 DNA reads as TGCAGCGCTATAGGACAGGGACCCAATAATGGCTACACCTTC. Translating it yields CSAIGQGPNNGYTF.

The chain recombines TRBV19 with TRBJ1-5, with 7 bases matching TRBD1. The CDR3 consists of 16 residues. The trim removed 4 bases at V and 2 bases at J, leaving 8 bases unmatched. From germline, CDR1 is LNHDA and CDR2 SQIVND (reference sequence). CDR3 nucleotides: TGTGCCAGTAGTAACCTACAGGGGATAGGCAATCAGCCCCAGCATTTT. It yields the protein CASSNLQGIGNQPQHF.

This clone has at least ten counts. The chain joins TRBV27 to TRBJ2-7; TRBD2 might be the D (6 bases). This CDR3 comprises 15 residues. The germline V and J ends were trimmed by 5 bases and 2 bases, with 16 bases remaining between them. Germline V gene data show CDR1 as MNHEY and CDR2 as SMNVEV (reference sequence). Here the CDR3 reads CASSIGTDLAYEQYF. The DNA for the CDR3 is TGTGCCAGCAGTATAGGGACTGATCTCGCCTACGAGCAGTACTTC.

The rearrangement links TRBV9 to TRBJ2-5, with TRBD2 identical over 8 bases. J lost 3 bases, V lost 3 bases, and 13 bases had no gene match. The germline V gene encodes CDR1 SGDLS and CDR2 YYNGEE. The CDR3 has 17 amino acids. The CDR3 DNA reads TGTGCCAGCAGCGCTATGTCGGGAGGGCCGAGGGAAGAGACCCAGTACTTC. Translated: CASSAMSGGPREETQYF. Filled out from reference TRBV9 and TRBJ2-5, the complete variable domain reads DSGVTQTPKHLITATGQRVTLRCSPRSGDLSVYWYQQSLDQGLQFLIQYYNGEERAKGNILERFSAQQFPDLHSELNLSSLELGDSALYFCASSAMSGGPREETQYFGPGTRLLVL.

The chain joins TRBV12-3 or TRBV12-4 to TRBJ2-1, with unresolved D. V was pared by 6 bases and J by 8 bases, with 11 bases between. There are 12 residues in the CDR3. The CDR3 region has the DNA TGTGCCAGCAGCCTCCCTGGTTATGAGCAGTTCTTC. Its protein is CASSLPGYEQFF.

This clone has more than one count but fewer than ten. This chain connects TRBV5-8 to TRBJ2-1, with TRBD2 identical over 9 bases. Germline V gene sequence: CDR1 SGHTS, CDR2 YDEGEE. J was trimmed by 7 bases and V by 6 bases; bases with no gene match: 11. This CDR3 is 15 amino acids long. CDR3 DNA sequence: TGTGCCAGCATCTACGACGGACTAGCGTCTAATGAGCAGTTCTTC. Translating gives CASIYDGLASNEQFF.

This clone was picked up one time. This chain connects TRBV4-3 to TRBJ1-1; D not resolved. Per the germline V gene, CDR1 is LGHNA and CDR2 is YSLEER. The CDR3 is made up of 14 amino acids. V lost 5 bases and J 7 bases, leaving 17 bases between the germline ends. Here the CDR3 reads CASSESPQRGEAFF. The CDR3 coding sequence is TGCGCCAGCAGCGAGAGCCCCCAACGGGGTGAAGCTTTCTTT.

The chain carries TRBV30 and TRBJ1-5, with D perhaps matching TRBD1 (5 bases). V dropped 3 bases and J dropped 1 base, with 13 bases sitting between them. Looked up from germline, CDR1 is GTSNPN and CDR2 is SVGIG (reference sequence). The CDR3 is made up of 15 amino acids. The CDR3 region has the DNA TGTGCCTGGAGAACCGGGGGTCGGAGCAATCAGCCCCAGCATTTT. This encodes CAWRTGGRSNQPQHF.

This chain connects TRBV19 to TRBJ2-5, with D possibly TRBD2 on 5 matching bases. Trimming shortened V by 1 base and J by 2 bases, and 8 bases separated the two germline ends. The CDR3 is 14 amino acids. Germline V lookup: CDR1 LNHDA, CDR2 SQIVND (reference sequence). This CDR3 is CASSIAGGQETQYF. The CDR3 bases are TGTGCCAGTAGTATAGCTGGAGGACAAGAGACCCAGTACTTC.

This clone has just one count. The chain carries TRBV12-3 or TRBV12-4 and TRBJ2-7, with 8 bases identical to TRBD1. V lost 3 bases to trimming and J lost 6 bases; unmatched junction nucleotides: 1. The CDR3 runs 12 residues. The CDR3, as DNA: TGTGCCAGCAGTTTCGGGACAGGCGAGCAGTACTTC. It translates to CASSFGTGEQYF.

The rearrangement joins TRBV30 to TRBJ1-6; the match to TRBD1 covers 10 bases. The length of the CDR3 is 15 residues. In germline, CDR1 is GTSNPN, CDR2 SVGIG (reference sequence). V dropped 5 bases and J dropped 10; count of bases not matched to a gene: 11. The CDR3 protein is CAWEPTGGVRSPLHF. The CDR3 nucleotides are TGTGCCTGGGAACCGACAGGGGGCGTCAGATCACCCCTCCACTTT. Using reference TRBV30 and TRBJ1-6 for the parts outside the CDR3, the full variable domain is SQTIHQWPATLVQPVGSPLSLECTVEGTSNPNLYWYRQAAGRGLQLLFYSVGIGQISSEVPQNLSASRPQDRQFILSSKKLLLSDSGFYLCAWEPTGGVRSPLHFGNGTRLTVT.

The chain employs TRBV7-2 and TRBJ1-5; 7 bases line up with TRBD1. The V gene end was trimmed by 5 bases and the J gene end by 8 bases; junction bases not matched to a gene: 18. Germline CDR1 SGHTA, CDR2 FQGNSA. This CDR3 contains 17 residues. CDR3 amino acids: CASSTLDREVVGEPQHF. CDR3 nucleotide sequence: TGTGCCAGCAGCACCCTTGACAGGGAAGTTGTTGGGGAGCCCCAGCATTTT.

The CDR3 DNA is TGTGCCAGCAGTCCGGGACAGGGGGTCTATAATTCACCCCTCCACTTT. Its protein product is CASSPGQGVYNSPLHF. This chain connects TRBV5-6 to TRBJ1-6; 11 nucleotides match TRBD1. Trimming cost V 5 bases and J 3 bases; bases outside gene matches: 4. CDR3 length equals 16 residues. Germline V lookup: CDR1 SGHDT, CDR2 YYEEEE.

This sequence joins TRBV5-8 and TRBJ1-1, with unresolved D. Per germline, CDR1 SGHTS and CDR2 YDEGEE. The CDR3 loop spans 13 amino acids. V lost 4 bases and J lost 3, with 10 bases in between. In DNA form, the CDR3 reads TGTGCCAGCAGCGTGGCCCACCACACTGAAGCTTTCTTT. Its protein is CASSVAHHTEAFF. The full variable domain, completed using reference TRBV5-8 and TRBJ1-1, is EAGVTQSPTHLIKTRGQQATLRCSPISGHTSVYWYQQALGLGLQFLLWYDEGEERNRGNFPPRFSGRQFPNYSSELNVNALELEDSALYLCASSVAHHTEAFFGQGTRLTVV.

Comments on this clone: The sample holds other DNA sequences that translate to the same CDR3. The chain uses TRBV5-6 and TRBJ1-1; D gene uncertain. The CDR3 sequence is 11 residues long. Germline loops: CDR1 SGHDT, CDR2 YYEEEE. Between the trimmed V and J ends, which lost 1 base and 2 bases, there was a span of 0 bases. In DNA, the CDR3 is TGTGCCAGCAGCTTGAACACTGAAGCTTTCTTT. It yields the protein CASSLNTEAFF.

CDR3 residues: CASSDPRGSTGELFF. In nucleotides, the CDR3 is TGCGCCAGCAGTGACCCCCGAGGGAGCACCGGGGAGCTGTTTTTT. The chain uses TRBV10-2 and TRBJ2-2; D is perhaps TRBD2 (5 bases). Germline CDR1 WSHSY, CDR2 SAAADI. This CDR3 contains 15 residues. Trimming removed 3 bases at V and 4 bases at J, with 12 bases between.

A single count supports this clone. The chain recombines TRBV4-1 with TRBJ2-3; D gene unclear. The CDR3 consists of 15 residues. From germline, CDR1 is MGHRA and CDR2 YSYEKL. V was pared by 1 base and J by 5 bases, with 13 bases between. Here the CDR3 DNA reads TGCGCCAGCAGCCAAGGGTCTCGGTTAGGAGATACGCAGTATTTT. Protein sequence: CASSQGSRLGDTQYF.

This CDR3 is CASSQSPQVVQFEQFF. The CDR3 DNA follows: TGTGCCAGCAGCCAAAGTCCACAAGTGGTCCAATTTGAGCAGTTCTTC. The genes are TRBV14 and TRBJ2-1; no firm D call. Germline V gene lookup returns CDR1 SGHDN and CDR2 FVKESK. The CDR3 has 16 amino acids. Between the trimmed V and J ends, which lost 2 bases and 9 bases, there was a span of 20 bases.

The J gene is TRBJ1-2, the V gene TRBV2, with D tentatively TRBD1 (5 bases). Germline V gene lookup returns CDR1 SNHLY and CDR2 FYNNEI. CDR3 size: 13 residues. Trimming left V 6 bases short and J 6 bases short, with 14 bases between. CDR3 DNA: TGTGCCAGCAGACTAGGGGCAGGGAATGGCTACACCTTC. This codes for CASRLGAGNGYTF.

CDR3 nucleotides: TGTGCCAGCACGAGACAGCGGGCTAGCACAGATACGCAGTATTTT. Its translation is CASTRQRASTDTQYF. This chain connects TRBV2 to TRBJ2-3; tentatively, D is TRBD2 (6 bases). The CDR3 is made up of 15 amino acids. The germline V gene has CDR1 SNHLY and CDR2 FYNNEI. With 7 bases removed from V and 0 bases from J, the gap between germline ends came to 14 bases.